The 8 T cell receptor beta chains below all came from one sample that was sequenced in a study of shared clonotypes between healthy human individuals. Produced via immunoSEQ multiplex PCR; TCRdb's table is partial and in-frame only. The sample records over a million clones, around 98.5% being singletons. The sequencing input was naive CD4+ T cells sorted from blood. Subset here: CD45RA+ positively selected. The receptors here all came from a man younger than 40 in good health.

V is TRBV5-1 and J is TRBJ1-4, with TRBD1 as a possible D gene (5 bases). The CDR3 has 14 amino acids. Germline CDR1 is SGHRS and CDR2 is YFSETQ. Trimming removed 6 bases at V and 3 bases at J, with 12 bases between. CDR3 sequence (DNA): TGCGCCAGCAAGGACCAGGGACCTAATGAAAAACTGTTTTTT. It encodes CASKDQGPNEKLFF.

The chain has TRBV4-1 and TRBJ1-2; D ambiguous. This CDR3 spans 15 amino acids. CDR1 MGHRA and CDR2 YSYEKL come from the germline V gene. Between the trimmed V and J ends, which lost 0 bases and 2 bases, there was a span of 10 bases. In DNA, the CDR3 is TGCGCCAGCAGCCAAGATCGAATCTCGAACTATGGCTACACCTTC. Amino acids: CASSQDRISNYGYTF.

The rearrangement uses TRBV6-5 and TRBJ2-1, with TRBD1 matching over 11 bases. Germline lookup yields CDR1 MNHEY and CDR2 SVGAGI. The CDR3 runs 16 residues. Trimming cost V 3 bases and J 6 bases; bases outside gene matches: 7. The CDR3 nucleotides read TGTGCCAGCAGTTATGGGGTAGGGACAGGGGGCAATGAGCAGTTCTTC. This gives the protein CASSYGVGTGGNEQFF.

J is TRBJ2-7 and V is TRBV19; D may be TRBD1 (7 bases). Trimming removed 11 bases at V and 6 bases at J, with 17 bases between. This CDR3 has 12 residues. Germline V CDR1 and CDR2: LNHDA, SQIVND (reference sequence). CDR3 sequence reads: CAAGGSVFEQYF. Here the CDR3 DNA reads TGTGCCGCAGGGGGGTCAGTATTCGAGCAGTACTTC.

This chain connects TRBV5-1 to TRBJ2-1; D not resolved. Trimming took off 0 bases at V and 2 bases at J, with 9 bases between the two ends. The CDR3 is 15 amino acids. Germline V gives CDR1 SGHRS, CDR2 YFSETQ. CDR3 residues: CASSLGGRPYNEQFF. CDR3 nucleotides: TGCGCCAGCAGCTTGGGTGGTAGGCCCTACAATGAGCAGTTCTTC.

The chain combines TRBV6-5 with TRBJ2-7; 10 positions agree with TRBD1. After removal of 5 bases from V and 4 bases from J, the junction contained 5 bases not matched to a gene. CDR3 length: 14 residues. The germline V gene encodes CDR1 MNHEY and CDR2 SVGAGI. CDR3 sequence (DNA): TGTGCCAGCAGTCGCCGGGACAGGGGTTACGAGCAGTACTTC. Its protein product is CASSRRDRGYEQYF.

This chain's CDR3 is CASSLLIGHNEQFF. In DNA form, the CDR3 reads TGTGCCAGCAGTTTATTAATTGGTCACAATGAGCAGTTCTTC. The rearrangement joins TRBV27 to TRBJ2-1; D is uncertain. This CDR3 has 14 amino acids. CDR1 MNHEY and CDR2 SMNVEV come from the germline V gene (reference sequence). V gave up 1 base and J gave up 5 bases, with 9 bases separating them.

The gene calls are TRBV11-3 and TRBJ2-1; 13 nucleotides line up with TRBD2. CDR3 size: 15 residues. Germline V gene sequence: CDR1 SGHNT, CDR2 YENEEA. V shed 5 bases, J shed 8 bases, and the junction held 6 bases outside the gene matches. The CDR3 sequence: CASSPRTSGSHEQFF. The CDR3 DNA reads TGTGCCAGCAGCCCTAGGACTAGCGGGAGCCATGAGCAGTTCTTC.